Listed here are 32 T cell receptor beta chains from one sample, sequenced in a study of graft-versus-host responses after intestinal transplantation. Their recognized antigens are unknown. The method was immunoSEQ multiplex PCR; TCRdb's version includes in-frame clones alone and lacks a portion of them. In the table there are tens of thousands of clones, about 91% of which are singletons. Sample: unstimulated CD4+ T cells sorted from spleen or lymph node cells, taken before transplant. The receptors stem from a human donor who was the organ donor for an intestinal transplant.

The chain employs TRBV5-1 and TRBJ2-2; no firm D call. CDR1 is SGHRS and CDR2 is YFSETQ in the germline V gene. Trimming stripped 0 bases from V and 5 bases from J, with 8 bases between. The CDR3 length is 14 residues. The CDR3 nucleotides read TGCGCCAGCAGCTTGGTGTTCGGGACCGGGGAGCTGTTTTTT. This codes for CASSLVFGTGELFF. The full variable domain, its missing parts supplied by reference TRBV5-1 and TRBJ2-2, is KAGVTQTPRYLIKTRGQQVTLSCSPISGHRSVSWYQQTPGQGLQFLFEYFSETQRNKGNFPGRFSGRQFSNSRSEMNVSTLELGDSALYLCASSLVFGTGELFFGEGSRLTVL.

The chain combines TRBV11-2 with TRBJ1-1; D unresolved. This CDR3 has 18 residues. The germline V gene has CDR1 SGHAT and CDR2 FQNNGV. Trimming took 0 bases from V and 5 from J, leaving 22 bases between them. The CDR3 here is CASSLDLRKALRRTEAFF. The DNA of the CDR3 is TGTGCCAGCAGCTTAGATCTGAGGAAGGCCTTAAGGAGGACTGAAGCTTTCTTT.

The V call is TRBV7-3, the J call TRBJ1-1; D might be TRBD1 (5 bases). Germline V gene data show CDR1 as SGHTA and CDR2 as FQGTGA. This CDR3 spans 14 amino acids. V gave up 2 bases and J gave up 9 bases, with 16 bases separating them. The CDR3 bases are TGTGCCAGCAGCTTACGCGGGGGGGGTGACCAAGCTTTCTTT. Its protein is CASSLRGGGDQAFF.

The chain links TRBV7-9 to TRBJ1-2, with a tentative D call TRBD1 (5 bases). The ends were cut back, 5 bases at V and 0 bases at J, with 13 bases in the middle. Per the germline V gene, CDR1 is SEHNR and CDR2 is FQNEAQ (reference sequence). The CDR3 is made up of 15 amino acids. The CDR3 reads CASSTAGDANYGYTF. The CDR3 DNA sequence: TGTGCCAGCAGCACCGCGGGGGACGCTAACTATGGCTACACCTTC.

The V gene is TRBV28, the J gene TRBJ2-7; TRBD2 aligns across 16 bases. V lost 10 bases to trimming and J lost 3 bases; unmatched junction nucleotides: 6. There are 15 residues in the CDR3. Germline V gene sequence: CDR1 MDHEN, CDR2 SYDVKM. In DNA form, the CDR3 reads TGTGCCACCGGGACTAGCGGGAGGGGGTTCTACGAGCAGTACTTC. It yields the protein CATGTSGRGFYEQYF.

The gene calls are TRBV14 and TRBJ2-2; TRBD2 matches 11 bases. The V and J ends lost 1 base and 6 bases, in that order; junction bases with no gene match: 1. The CDR3 has 15 amino acids. Germline assignment: CDR1 SGHDN and CDR2 FVKESK. CDR3 amino acids: CASSQVAGGPGELFF. CDR3 nucleotides: TGTGCCAGCAGCCAAGTAGCGGGAGGGCCCGGGGAGCTGTTTTTT.

This clone was recorded only once. The genes are TRBV6-5 and TRBJ1-1, with D perhaps matching TRBD1 (5 bases). This CDR3 has 14 amino acids. V lost 7 bases and J 3 bases, leaving 15 bases between the germline ends. Germline V CDR1 and CDR2: MNHEY, SVGAGI. The CDR3 DNA reads TGTGCCAGCAACAATGGGCCGGGGGACACTGAAGCTTTCTTT. Translated: CASNNGPGDTEAFF.

This clone has only one observation. The chain has TRBV6-5 and TRBJ2-1; D ambiguous. CDR1 is MNHEY, CDR2 SVGAGI, per germline. The CDR3 covers 11 residues. The germline V and J ends were trimmed by 6 bases and 4 bases, with 4 bases remaining between them. The CDR3 reads CASSRYNEQFF. CDR3 DNA: TGTGCCAGCAGCAGATACAATGAGCAGTTCTTC.

The chain links TRBV5-4 to TRBJ2-5; D is unresolved. This CDR3 region has 14 residues. Germline values: CDR1 SGHNT, CDR2 YYREEE (reference sequence). The ends were cut back, 4 bases at V and 5 bases at J, with 15 bases in the middle. CDR3 amino acids: CASSATLNKETQYF. CDR3 nucleotide sequence: TGTGCCAGCAGCGCGACTTTGAATAAGGAGACCCAGTACTTC.

The chain joins TRBV28 to TRBJ2-3; 7 bases map to TRBD2. Germline-derived CDR1 and CDR2 are MDHEN and SYDVKM. This CDR3 contains 15 residues. The ends lost 6 bases at V and 6 bases at J; junction bases unmatched: 12. The CDR3 DNA reads TGTGCCAGCAGCACCGGGACGGGGGGTTTGGATACGCAGTATTTT. Protein: CASSTGTGGLDTQYF.

This clone was observed once. This chain links TRBV6-6 with TRBJ2-7, with TRBD2 matching 7 bases. The V gene's germline CDR1 is MNHNY and CDR2 SVGAGI (reference sequence). Trimming at V came to 2 bases and at J to 3 bases, leaving 10 bases not matched to a gene. The CDR3 contains 16 residues. CDR3 sequence reads: CASSYGREPSFYEQYF. The CDR3 nucleotides are TGTGCCAGCAGTTACGGGCGGGAGCCTTCCTTCTACGAGCAGTACTTC.

For the CDR3, the DNA is TGTGCCAGCAGGGTTCAGGGGGACAACACTGAAGCTTTCTTT. It codes for CASRVQGDNTEAFF. The genes are TRBV6-6 and TRBJ1-1, with 7 bases that match TRBD1. Germline CDR1 MNHNY, CDR2 SVGAGI (reference sequence). Trimming cost V 6 bases and J 2 bases; bases outside gene matches: 6. The CDR3 loop spans 14 amino acids.

The rearrangement joins TRBV25-1 to TRBJ2-5; tentative D call: TRBD2 (5 bases). CDR1 and CDR2 from the germline V gene are MGHDK and SYGVNS. V was pared by 3 bases and J by 3 bases, with 17 bases between. The CDR3 is made up of 16 amino acids. The CDR3 spells CASSDPSPGLEETQYF. CDR3 coding DNA: TGTGCCAGCAGTGACCCCAGTCCTGGACTGGAAGAGACCCAGTACTTC.

The chain recombines TRBV19 with TRBJ2-3, with 7 bases lining up with TRBD1. The CDR3 has 17 residues. From germline, CDR1 is LNHDA and CDR2 SQIVND (reference sequence). J gave up 0 bases and V 2 bases, and 8 bases lay outside the gene matches. The CDR3 is CASSITLGTVSTDTQYF. Written as DNA, the CDR3 is TGTGCCAGTAGTATAACCCTCGGGACAGTTAGCACAGATACGCAGTATTTT.

V is TRBV5-1 and J is TRBJ2-5; no clear D. V lost 2 bases and J lost 6, with 8 bases in between. This CDR3 is built from 12 residues. Looked up from germline, CDR1 is SGHRS and CDR2 is YFSETQ. CDR3 in DNA: TGCGCCAGCAGCTTAGACACTCAGACCCAGTACTTC. Translated: CASSLDTQTQYF.

This rearrangement joins TRBV9 to TRBJ1-2, with 8 nucleotides matching TRBD1. The ends lost 0 bases at V and 2 bases at J; junction bases unmatched: 6. Germline lookup yields CDR1 SGDLS and CDR2 YYNGEE. The CDR3 runs 16 residues. The CDR3 DNA sequence: TGTGCCAGCAGCGTAGCCTGGGACAGGCCGAACTATGGCTACACCTTC. Protein product: CASSVAWDRPNYGYTF.

This clone showed up just once. The rearrangement links TRBV6-6 to TRBJ1-1; 7 positions match TRBD1. Losses at the gene ends were 0 bases for V and 14 bases for J; bases not matched to a gene: 12. The CDR3 covers 14 residues. Germline V gene sequence: CDR1 MNHNY, CDR2 SVGAGI (reference sequence). As DNA, the CDR3 is TGTGCCAGCAGTTACTCGAGGGACAGTCGGAGTTTGTTCTTT. It codes for CASSYSRDSRSLFF.

The rearrangement joins TRBV28 to TRBJ2-1; 8 bases agree with TRBD2. The germline V gene has CDR1 MDHEN and CDR2 SYDVKM. After removal of 8 bases from V and 1 base from J, the junction contained 13 bases not matched to a gene. This CDR3 contains 17 residues. The CDR3 region is CASSTVTGTSSYNEQFF. The CDR3 DNA reads TGTGCCAGCTCGACCGTGACCGGGACTAGTTCCTACAATGAGCAGTTCTTC.

J is TRBJ1-4 and V is TRBV18, with a weak D call TRBD1 (6 bases). V gave up 5 bases and J gave up 8 bases, with 9 bases separating them. This CDR3 has 12 residues. Per germline, CDR1 KGHSH and CDR2 LQKENI. The CDR3 protein is CASSSTGEKLFF. As DNA, the CDR3 is TGTGCCAGCTCATCTACAGGGGAAAAACTGTTTTTT.

As concerns this clone: At the DNA level, this CDR3 is encoded by other sequences in the same sample as well. V gene TRBV28 combines with J gene TRBJ1-3; D is possibly TRBD1 (6 bases). V was shortened by 4 bases and J by 3 bases, with 16 bases between the two germline ends. Per germline, CDR1 MDHEN and CDR2 SYDVKM. This CDR3 has 16 residues. Here the CDR3 DNA reads TGTGCCAGCAGTTCCCCAGGGGCGAGTGGTGGAAACACCATATATTTT. It codes for CASSSPGASGGNTIYF.

This clone was recorded only once. V usage is TRBV5-4 and J usage is TRBJ2-3; the match to TRBD1 covers 7 bases. CDR1 SGHNT and CDR2 YYREEE come from the germline V gene (reference sequence). The V gene end was trimmed by 10 bases and the J gene end by 3 bases; junction bases not matched to a gene: 11. This CDR3 spans 14 amino acids. CDR3 sequence: CASKGGQTTDTQYF. In nucleotides, the CDR3 is TGTGCCTCAAAAGGGGGACAGACGACAGATACGCAGTATTTT.

The chain couples TRBV7-2 to TRBJ1-6; tentative D call: TRBD1 (6 bases). The CDR3 contains 21 residues. The V end lost 0 bases, the J end lost 4 bases, and 25 bases lay between the germline ends. The germline V gene encodes CDR1 SGHTA and CDR2 FQGNSA. The CDR3 DNA reads TGTGCCAGCAGCTTAGCACTACGACAGGCCAGAACTCGACCTTATAATTCACCCCTCCACTTT. Translating gives CASSLALRQARTRPYNSPLHF.

The chain is built from TRBV19 and TRBJ2-3; no firm D call. Germline V gene data show CDR1 as LNHDA and CDR2 as SQIVND (reference sequence). Trimming stripped 5 bases from V and 1 base from J, with 13 bases between. CDR3 length equals 15 residues. The CDR3 reads CASSVYLTRTDTQYF. The CDR3 nucleotides are TGTGCCAGTAGTGTATATTTGACACGCACAGATACGCAGTATTTT.

J is TRBJ1-3 and V is TRBV28; D unclear. The CDR3 length is 12 residues. V was trimmed by 10 bases and J by 0 bases, leaving 7 bases between them. CDR1 and CDR2 from the germline V gene are MDHEN and SYDVKM. CDR3 region: CATKISGNTIYF. CDR3 DNA: TGTGCCACCAAAATCTCTGGAAACACCATATATTTT.

The rearrangement joins TRBV18 to TRBJ1-1; 10 bases fit TRBD1. V shed 3 bases and J 6 bases; nucleotides not matched to a gene: 10. The CDR3 covers 16 residues. Looked up from germline, CDR1 is KGHSH and CDR2 is LQKENI. CDR3 sequence (DNA): TGTGCCAGCTCACCTCTCTTACCGGGACAGGGGTCTGAAGCTTTCTTT. It encodes CASSPLLPGQGSEAFF.

The DNA for the CDR3 is TGCGCCAGCAGCTTGGCCCTAGCGGGAGGGAGCTCCTACGAGCAGTACTTC. Its protein product is CASSLALAGGSSYEQYF. V and J are TRBV5-1 and TRBJ2-7; the match to TRBD2 covers 12 bases. CDR3 length equals 17 residues. Trimming at V came to 0 bases and at J to 0 bases, leaving 4 bases not matched to a gene. Germline V CDR1 and CDR2: SGHRS, YFSETQ.

CDR3: CASSPRSRDRGNNEQFF. The CDR3 region has the DNA TGTGCCAGCAGCCCACGGTCCCGGGACAGGGGGAACAATGAGCAGTTCTTC. V and J are TRBV7-9 and TRBJ2-1; 11 nucleotides align to TRBD1. The germline CDR1 and CDR2 sequences are SEHNR and FQNEAQ (reference sequence). The CDR3 spans 17 residues. The V and J ends lost 5 bases and 5 bases, in that order; junction bases with no gene match: 11.

This clone appeared a single time. The genes are TRBV28 and TRBJ1-2; the D is unclear. Between the trimmed V and J ends, which lost 1 base and 4 bases, there was a span of 13 bases. CDR3 size: 15 residues. The germline CDR1 and CDR2 sequences are MDHEN and SYDVKM. The CDR3 sequence is CASSLSRGFVYGYTF. The CDR3 DNA follows: TGTGCCAGCAGTTTATCCCGGGGATTCGTCTATGGCTACACCTTC.

This chain connects TRBV19 to TRBJ1-2; D is uncertain. Germline loops: CDR1 LNHDA, CDR2 SQIVND (reference sequence). CDR3 length equals 15 residues. Trimming took 6 bases from V and 4 from J, leaving 18 bases between them. The CDR3 DNA follows: TGTGCCAGTAGCCGCCAAGCCGGGAACTTCTATGGCTACACCTTC. As protein: CASSRQAGNFYGYTF.

The chain joins TRBV7-9 to TRBJ2-7; D is perhaps TRBD1 (6 bases). The CDR3 is 13 residues long. Trimming cost V 7 bases and J 3 bases, with 13 bases left between them. Germline assignment: CDR1 SEHNR and CDR2 FQNEAQ (reference sequence). For the CDR3, the DNA is TGTGCCAGCATCGGGGACAACCGCTACGAGCAGTACTTC. Translating it yields CASIGDNRYEQYF.

The DNA of the CDR3 is TGTGCCAGCACCGGAGGCGCTCCGCGGGGCGAGCAGTACTTC. It is translated as CASTGGAPRGEQYF. The chain joins TRBV28 to TRBJ2-7; possibly TRBD2 for D (6 bases). The germline V gene has CDR1 MDHEN and CDR2 SYDVKM. This CDR3 has 14 residues. The V end lost 7 bases, the J end lost 6 bases, and 19 bases lay between the germline ends.

This clone was detected once. The chain uses TRBV10-3 and TRBJ2-7, with 9 positions matching TRBD1. Germline V lookup: CDR1 ENHRY, CDR2 SYGVKD. With 7 bases clipped from V and 3 bases from J, the junction kept 7 bases outside the gene matches. The CDR3 runs to 14 residues. The CDR3 spells CAITEGQGFYEQYF. CDR3 bases: TGTGCCATCACCGAAGGACAGGGGTTCTACGAGCAGTACTTC.